This T cell receptor beta chain was recorded in a study of Ad26.COV2.S vaccination and SARS-CoV-2 variants. Stated treatment: around 19 received Ad26.COV2.S at low or high dose, single or two shots; a few received placebo; per-sample allocation not given. On day 63 after the first injection, vaccine and placebo recipients gave samples. The method was immunoSEQ multiplex PCR; TCRdb's version includes in-frame clones alone and lacks a portion of them. The sample has around 400,000 clones, 80% to 95% seen once. The CDR3 runs to 15 residues. Per germline, CDR1 MGHDK and CDR2 SYGVNS. V was cut by 8 bases and J by 7 bases, with 20 bases left in between. This clone was seen once.

The rearrangement uses TRBV25-1 and TRBJ2-2; possibly TRBD1 for D (5 bases). The sequencing here drew on peripheral blood, taken in a trial of Ad26.COV2.S vaccine versus placebo. The sequence was collected from a person aged 18-65 years who received the Ad26.COV2.S COVID-19 vaccine or a placebo. CDR3 region: CASAPGEKGYGELFF. CDR3 sequence (DNA): TGTGCCAGCGCACCCGGAGAAAAGGGGTACGGGGAGCTGTTTTTT.